This entry lists 7 T cell receptor beta chains sequenced from one sample in a study of cytomegalovirus exposure and HLA in healthy donors. PCR amplification relied on 60 Vbeta primers (plus 13 Jbeta primers). Measured with immunoSEQ multiplex PCR; TCRdb has only the in-frame clones, and not every one. The data hold 160,000 or so clones, with 70% to 80% observed a single time. Sample: PBMCs. These receptors were taken from a man aged 35-49 years in good health and CMV-seronegative.

The V and J genes are TRBV19 and TRBJ2-1, with 7 nucleotides matching TRBD2. The junction had 5 bases not matched to a gene; V was cut back by 3 bases and J by 0 bases. This CDR3 region has 16 residues. From germline, CDR1 is LNHDA and CDR2 SQIVND (reference sequence). Written as DNA, the CDR3 is TGTGCCAGTAGTATGGGTGGCGGGAGCTCCTACAATGAGCAGTTCTTC. As protein: CASSMGGGSSYNEQFF.

This chain links TRBV6-6 with TRBJ1-2; 12 bases are shared with TRBD1. V lost 5 bases and J lost 4; bases outside the gene matches: 8. The V gene's germline CDR1 is MNHNY and CDR2 SVGAGI (reference sequence). The CDR3 spans 16 residues. DNA of the CDR3: TGTGCCAGCAGTCCGGGACAGGGGGCGATCTCCTATGGCTACACCTTC. Translation gives CASSPGQGAISYGYTF.

The chain couples TRBV10-3 to TRBJ2-5, with 12 bases fitting TRBD1. This CDR3 has 14 residues. With 9 bases clipped from V and 0 bases from J, the junction kept 2 bases outside the gene matches. Per germline, CDR1 ENHRY and CDR2 SYGVKD. The CDR3: CAIGTGGYQETQYF. Here the CDR3 DNA reads TGTGCCATAGGGACAGGGGGCTACCAAGAGACCCAGTACTTC.

The chain employs TRBV11-3 and TRBJ2-3, with TRBD1 as a possible D gene (6 bases). The CDR3 is 15 amino acids. The germline CDR1 and CDR2 sequences are SGHNT and YENEEA. Trimming removed 4 bases at V and 6 bases at J, with 17 bases between. The CDR3 nucleotides read TGTGCCAGCAGCTCTGAAAATAGGGGGACGGATACGCAGTATTTT. The encoded protein is CASSSENRGTDTQYF.

This chain links TRBV28 with TRBJ2-1; TRBD1 agrees at 7 bases. CDR1 and CDR2 from the germline V gene are MDHEN and SYDVKM. With 4 bases clipped from V and 5 bases from J, the junction kept 11 bases outside the gene matches. This CDR3 region has 16 residues. In DNA form, the CDR3 reads TGTGCCAGCAGTTCTCTAAACCTTCAGGGGGACAATGAGCAGTTCTTC. Translating it yields CASSSLNLQGDNEQFF.

The CDR3 DNA follows: TGTGCCACCAGCAGCCTTCAGAGGCCCTACGAGCAGTACTTC. Its protein is CATSSLQRPYEQYF. This chain uses TRBV15 with TRBJ2-7, with D unclear. Germline-derived CDR1 and CDR2 are LNHNV and YYDKDF (reference sequence). The CDR3 loop spans 14 amino acids. V was clipped by 3 bases and J by 2 bases, with 11 bases between them.

V and J are TRBV15 and TRBJ2-1, with D tentatively TRBD2 (6 bases). V dropped 3 bases and J dropped 7 bases, with 25 bases sitting between them. This CDR3 comprises 18 residues. Germline V gene sequence: CDR1 LNHNV, CDR2 YYDKDF (reference sequence). The CDR3 DNA reads TGTGCCACCAGCAGCCTCAACCTGTCGGGACTGCTCCATAATGAGCAGTTCTTC. Amino acids: CATSSLNLSGLLHNEQFF.